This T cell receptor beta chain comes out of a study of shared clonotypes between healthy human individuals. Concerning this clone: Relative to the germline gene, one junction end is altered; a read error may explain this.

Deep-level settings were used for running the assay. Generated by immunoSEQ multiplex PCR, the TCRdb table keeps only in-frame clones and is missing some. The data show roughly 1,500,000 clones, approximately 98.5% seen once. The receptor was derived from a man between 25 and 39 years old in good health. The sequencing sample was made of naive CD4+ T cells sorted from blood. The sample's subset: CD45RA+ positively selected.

The DNA for the CDR3 is TGTGCTAGCAGCAAGGGACAGTTTTACGAGCAGTACTTC. Residues: CASSKGQFYEQYF. The rearrangement links TRBV7-7 to TRBJ2-7, with 7 bases that match TRBD1. The germline gives CDR1 SSHAT, CDR2 FNYEAQ (reference sequence). The CDR3 consists of 13 residues.